This T cell receptor (beta chain) was found in a study of T cells in Graves' hyperthyroidism and ophthalmopathy. Turning to the study itself: Blood from the periphery was taken at initial diagnosis, before any treatment. General study results and limits: Blood samples included most of the expanded thyroid clonotypes exceeding 0.001.

The germline V and J ends were trimmed by 5 bases and 3 bases, with 8 bases remaining between them. The length of the CDR3 is 14 residues. The study excluded patients with uncontrolled infection, other autoimmune disease, pregnancy or lactation. PBMCs were collected from an approximately 10 ml volume of fresh peripheral blood. The sample holds a few counts of this clonotype. The target antigen is unknown. RNA transcripts served as the template for amplifying TCR beta CDR3 regions. The HTBI primer set was used in a first-round RT-PCR of the TCR CDR3. TCRdb redid the calling of the multiplex PCR reads with MiXCR, one entry per CDR3 protein. The data contain 300,000 to 350,000 distinct CDR3 sequences, roughly 17% of them singletons.

The chain combines TRBV12-3 or TRBV12-4 with TRBJ2-6; weak D call: TRBD1 (6 bases). Sequencing was done on a sample of blood. This sequence originates from a man aged 25 to 45 with Graves' hyperthyroidism. As DNA, the CDR3 is TGTGCCAGCAGTACAGGGAGTGGGGCCAACGTCCTGACTTTC. It codes for CASSTGSGANVLTF.